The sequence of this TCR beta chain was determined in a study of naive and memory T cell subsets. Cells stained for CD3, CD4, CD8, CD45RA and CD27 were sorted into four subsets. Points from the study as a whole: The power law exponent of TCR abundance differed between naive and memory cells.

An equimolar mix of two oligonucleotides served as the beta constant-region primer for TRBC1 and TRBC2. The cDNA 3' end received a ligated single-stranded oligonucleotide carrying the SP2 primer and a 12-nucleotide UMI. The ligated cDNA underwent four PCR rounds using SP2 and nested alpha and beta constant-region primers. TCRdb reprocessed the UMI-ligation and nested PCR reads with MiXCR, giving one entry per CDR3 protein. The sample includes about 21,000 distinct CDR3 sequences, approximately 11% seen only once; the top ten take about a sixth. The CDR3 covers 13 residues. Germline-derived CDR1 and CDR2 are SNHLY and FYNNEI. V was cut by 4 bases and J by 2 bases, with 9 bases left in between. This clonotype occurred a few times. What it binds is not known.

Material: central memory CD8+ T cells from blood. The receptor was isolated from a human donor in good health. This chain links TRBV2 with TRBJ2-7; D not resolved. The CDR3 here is CASSVAATYEQYF. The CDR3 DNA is TGTGCCAGCAGTGTAGCAGCCACCTACGAGCAGTACTTC.